This T cell receptor beta chain was profiled in a study of T cell changes during pregnancy in multiple sclerosis. Some clones are missing from TCRdb's copy, which holds only in-frame ones; the method was immunoSEQ multiplex PCR. The sample includes 45,000 to 65,000 clones, around 90% of them seen just once. V dropped 6 bases and J dropped 8; count of bases not matched to a gene: 5. There are 13 residues in the CDR3. Germline loops: CDR1 LNHDA, CDR2 SQIVND (reference sequence). The sequencing used CD4+ T cells from peripheral blood mononuclear cells, collected in the third trimester of pregnancy. This rearrangement joins TRBV19 to TRBJ2-2; 8 positions match TRBD2. The TCR originated in a female donor with multiple sclerosis, enrolled in a pregnancy study. CDR3 sequence reads: CASSVAGYGELFF. For the CDR3, the DNA is TGTGCCAGTAGCGTAGCGGGGTATGGGGAGCTGTTTTTT.